The 6 T cell receptor beta chains below were found in one sample sequenced in a study of CD8+ T cells in alopecia areata. Noted treatment: oral pan-JAK inhibitor, 5-10 mg twice daily. Sequencing used cDNA as its template, made by extracting RNA and reverse transcribing it. TCRdb keeps only in-frame clones here, not all; method: immunoSEQ multiplex PCR. The sample records approximately 170,000 clones, 60% being singletons. The material sequenced was CD4+ T cells sorted from blood, taken at week 24, from a patient treated with tofacitinib. Receptors originate from a human donor with alopecia areata.

This clone was found a few times. V usage is TRBV29-1 and J usage is TRBJ2-3; D ambiguous. Germline V gene sequence: CDR1 SQVTM, CDR2 ANQGSEA. Trimming took off 3 bases at V and 4 bases at J, with 14 bases between the two ends. CDR3 length: 14 amino acids. As DNA, the CDR3 is TGCAGCGTTGATTCTGGGCCCATGGCAGATACGCAGTATTTT. This codes for CSVDSGPMADTQYF.

The rearrangement joins TRBV29-1 to TRBJ1-4; D call uncertain. In germline, CDR1 is SQVTM, CDR2 ANQGSEA. CDR3 length: 10 residues. Trimming left V 7 bases short and J 5 bases short, with 5 bases between. Written as DNA, the CDR3 is TGCAGCGCCGGAAATGAAAAACTGTTTTTT. This encodes CSAGNEKLFF. The complete variable domain, with remaining parts taken from reference TRBV29-1 and TRBJ1-4, reads SAVISQKPSRDICQRGTSLTIQCQVDSQVTMMFWYRQQPGQSLTLIATANQGSEATYESGFVIDKFPISRPNLTFSTLTVSNMSPEDSSIYLCSAGNEKLFFGSGTQLSVL.

The rearrangement links TRBV4-2 to TRBJ2-1; 9 bases match TRBD2. From germline, CDR1 is LGHNA and CDR2 YNFKEQ. The CDR3 is 16 amino acids. V dropped 7 bases and J dropped 1; count of bases not matched to a gene: 8. CDR3 bases: TGTGCCAGCACCCCCCTTGCGGGGGGGTCCTACAATGAGCAGTTCTTC. This gives the protein CASTPLAGGSYNEQFF.

This clone has more than one count but fewer than ten. The chain links TRBV7-3 to TRBJ1-6, with D perhaps matching TRBD1 (5 bases). V lost 0 bases and J 5 bases, leaving 8 bases between the germline ends. Germline V gives CDR1 SGHTA, CDR2 FQGTGA. CDR3 length: 15 residues. The CDR3, as DNA: TGTGCCAGCAGCTTAACGTCAGGGCATAATTCACCCCTCCACTTT. It translates to CASSLTSGHNSPLHF.

The chain is built from TRBV27 and TRBJ1-1; the match to TRBD1 covers 8 bases. V was clipped by 3 bases and J by 1 base; unmatched bases: 7. Germline V gives CDR1 MNHEY, CDR2 SMNVEV (reference sequence). The CDR3 contains 16 residues. In nucleotides, the CDR3 is TGTGCCAGCAGTTTTCTTCCCGGGACAGGGAACACTGAAGCTTTCTTT. Translating gives CASSFLPGTGNTEAFF.

The genes are TRBV7-8 and TRBJ1-5; no reliable D call. Germline loops: CDR1 SGHVS, CDR2 FQNEAQ. The ends were cut back, 6 bases at V and 1 base at J, with 10 bases in the middle. This CDR3 is 14 amino acids long. The CDR3 sequence: CASRKEASNQPQHF. The DNA of the CDR3 is TGTGCCAGCAGGAAGGAGGCGAGCAATCAGCCCCAGCATTTT.